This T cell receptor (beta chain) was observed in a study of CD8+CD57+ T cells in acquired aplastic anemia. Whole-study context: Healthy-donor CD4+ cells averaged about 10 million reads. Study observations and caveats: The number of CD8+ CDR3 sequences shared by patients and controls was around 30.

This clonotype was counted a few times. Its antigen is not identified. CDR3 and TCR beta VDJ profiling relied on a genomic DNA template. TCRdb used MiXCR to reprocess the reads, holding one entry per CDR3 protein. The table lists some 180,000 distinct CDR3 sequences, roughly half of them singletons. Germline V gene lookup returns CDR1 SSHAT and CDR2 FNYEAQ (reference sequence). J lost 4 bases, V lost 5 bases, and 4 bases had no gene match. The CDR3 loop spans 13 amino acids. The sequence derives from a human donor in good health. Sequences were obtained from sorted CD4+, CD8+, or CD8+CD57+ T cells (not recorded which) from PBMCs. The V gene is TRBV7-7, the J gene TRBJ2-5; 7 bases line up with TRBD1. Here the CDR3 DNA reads TGTGCCAGCAGCATCGGGACAGTAGAGACCCAGTACTTC. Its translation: CASSIGTVETQYF.